A selection of T cell receptor beta chains follows, all from one sample in a study of shared clonotypes between healthy human individuals. Profiling relied on immunoSEQ multiplex PCR, and the TCRdb table lists in-frame clones only, not all of them. This sample has about 460,000 clones, with roughly 80% found just once. Sequencing was done on a sample of PBMCs. Receptor source: a woman aged 40 to 50 in good health. Some clones in this sample may be carry-over from other donors' samples. Each CDR3 is given with its conserved first and last residue. A D gene is named only where the DNA matches it firmly. Clone size appears in some rows only: once, few, many, or a class for an expanded clone.

CDR3aa: CASSNPSGTADTQYF
CDR3nt: TGTGCCAGCAGTAACCCTAGCGGGACGGCAGATACGCAGTATTTT
abundance: NA
d_gene: TRBD2
j_gene: TRBJ2-3
v_gene: TRBV2

CDR3aa: CASSPTSSTNEQFF
CDR3nt: TGCGCCAGCAGCCCGACTAGCAGTACCAATGAGCAGTTCTTC
abundance: NA
d_gene: TRBD2
j_gene: TRBJ2-1
v_gene: TRBV5-1

CDR3aa: CASSYWDRGYGYTF
CDR3nt: TGTGCCAGCAGTTACTGGGACAGGGGCTATGGCTACACCTTC
abundance: many
d_gene: TRBD1
j_gene: TRBJ1-2
v_gene: TRBV6-5

CDR3aa: CATSRARQIYTF
CDR3nt: TGTGCCACCAGCAGAGCTAGACAGATCTACACCTTC
abundance: NA
d_gene: NA
j_gene: TRBJ1-2
v_gene: TRBV15

CDR3aa: CASSTSGEGTGANVLTF
CDR3nt: TGTGCCAGTAGCACTAGCGGGGAAGGTACTGGGGCCAACGTCCTGACTTTC
abundance: NA
d_gene: TRBD2
j_gene: TRBJ2-6
v_gene: TRBV19

CDR3aa: CASSQGTGELFF
CDR3nt: TGCGCCAGCAGCCAGGGGACCGGGGAGCTGTTCTTT
abundance: NA
d_gene: NA
j_gene: TRBJ2-2
v_gene: TRBV4-3

CDR3aa: CASSQEETAHNEQFF
CDR3nt: TGTGCCAGCAGCCAAGAAGAGACGGCGCACAATGAGCAGTTCTTC
abundance: NA
d_gene: NA
j_gene: TRBJ2-1
v_gene: TRBV4-2

CDR3aa: CASSAQSLGTAPSYEQYF
CDR3nt: TGTGCCAGCAGCGCCCAAAGTCTCGGGACAGCGCCTTCCTACGAGCAGTACTTC
abundance: NA
d_gene: TRBD1
j_gene: TRBJ2-7
v_gene: TRBV5-4

CDR3aa: CASSVGLAVSEQYF
CDR3nt: TGTGCCAGCAGCGTTGGGCTAGCAGTTTCCGAGCAGTACTTC
abundance: few
d_gene: NA
j_gene: TRBJ2-7
v_gene: TRBV9

CDR3aa: CSVWTANYGYTF
CDR3nt: TGCAGCGTTTGGACGGCGAACTATGGCTACACCTTC
abundance: NA
d_gene: NA
j_gene: TRBJ1-2
v_gene: TRBV29-1